A selection of T cell receptor beta chains follows, all from one sample in a study of cytomegalovirus exposure and HLA in healthy donors. The repertoire was sequenced with immunoSEQ multiplex PCR; TCRdb's copy has only in-frame clones and lacks some. The sample consists of some 190,000 clones, about three quarters of them appearing once. The source material was PBMCs. The receptor set was obtained from a man aged 18-30 years in good health and CMV-seronegative. Both conserved end residues are part of each CDR3. D genes are given only for firm matches. Not all rows give a size; the values are once, few, many and, for expanded clones, a class.

- TRBJ1-1 TRBV7-6 16 TRBD1 CASSFSTGAMNTEAFF TGTGCCAGCAGCTTTTCAACAGGGGCTATGAACACTGAAGCTTTCTTT
- TRBJ2-3 TRBV2 17 TRBD2 CASRDFLLAGGVGTQYF TGTGCCAGCAGGGACTTTCTCCTAGCGGGGGGGGTGGGTACGCAGTATTTT
- TRBJ2-3 TRBV7-8 16 TRBD2 CASSLEGLASPDTQYF TGTGCCAGCAGCTTAGAGGGACTAGCGTCCCCAGATACGCAGTATTTT
- TRBJ2-3 TRBV7-3 14 TRBD1 CASSQGAFGDTQYF TGTGCCAGCTCGCAGGGGGCGTTTGGAGATACGCAGTATTTT
- TRBJ1-2 TRBV10-1 14 TRBD1 CATSTRDRAYGYTF TGCGCCACTTCCACGAGGGACAGGGCTTATGGCTACACCTTC
- TRBJ2-7 TRBV30 15 - CAWSLGGKGSYEQYF TGTGCCTGGAGTCTCGGAGGGAAGGGCTCCTACGAGCAGTACTTC
- TRBJ2-3 TRBV7-9 17 - CASSSGAGLAFTDTQYF TGTGCCAGCAGCTCAGGGGCCGGGCTAGCATTCACAGATACGCAGTATTTT
once TRBJ2-5 TRBV6-1 15 - CASSDWRAPQETQYF TGTGCCAGCAGTGATTGGCGGGCCCCCCAAGAGACCCAGTACTTC
- TRBJ2-7 TRBV7-9 12 TRBD2 CATAGGGYEQYF TGTGCCACCGCGGGAGGGGGCTACGAGCAGTACTTC
- TRBJ1-3 TRBV11-3 15 - CASSPESYPGNTIYF TGTGCCAGCAGCCCAGAAAGTTATCCTGGAAACACCATATATTTT
once TRBJ1-5 TRBV29-1 13 - CSVQGRSNQPQHF TGCAGCGTGCAGGGTAGGAGCAATCAGCCCCAGCATTTT
- TRBJ1-4 TRBV7-8 16 - CASSLTRGATNEKLFF TGTGCCAGCAGCTTAACCAGGGGTGCAACTAATGAAAAACTGTTTTTT
- TRBJ2-5 TRBV6-6 13 TRBD1 CASSGTDKETQYF TGTGCCAGCAGCGGGACAGATAAAGAGACCCAGTACTTC
- TRBJ2-1 TRBV7-9 18 TRBD1 CASSLKNSAGGAYNEQFF TGTGCCAGCAGCTTAAAAAATAGTGCAGGGGGCGCTTACAATGAGCAGTTCTTC
- TRBJ1-2 TRBV2 16 - CASTPRSTGGGYGYTF TGTGCCAGCACCCCTCGCTCTACCGGCGGGGGCTATGGCTATACCTTC
once TRBJ2-7 TRBV7-3 14 TRBD1 CASSWTGGGYEQYF TGTGCCAGCAGCTGGACAGGGGGCGGCTACGAGCAGTACTTC
- TRBJ2-7 TRBV7-9 14 - CASSLVTPSYEQYF TGTGCCAGCAGCTTAGTAACACCATCCTACGAGCAGTACTTC
- TRBJ1-3 TRBV14 16 - CASSQHGAHSGNTIYF TGTGCCAGCAGCCAACATGGGGCACACTCTGGAAACACCATATATTTT
- TRBJ1-5 TRBV7-2 14 - CASSAGGGSQPQHF TGTGCCAGCAGCGCCGGGGGGGGAAGTCAGCCCCAGCATTTT
- TRBJ2-2 TRBV6-5 14 - CASSLKTETGELFF TGTGCCAGCAGCCTTAAGACGGAGACCGGGGAGCTGTTTTTT
- TRBJ1-1 TRBV6-5 14 TRBD1 CASRRTGGDTEAFF TGTGCCAGCAGGCGAACAGGGGGGGACACTGAAGCTTTCTTT
- TRBJ1-1 TRBV4-1 15 - CASNNAGIMNTEAFF TGCGCCAGCAACAATGCCGGGATCATGAACACTGAAGCTTTCTTT
once TRBJ1-2 TRBV18 14 TRBD1 CASSPPDRANGYTF TGTGCCAGCTCACCACCCGACAGGGCGAATGGCTACACCTTC
few TRBJ1-4 TRBV18 12 - CASSSLNEKLFF TGTGCCAGCTCATCTCTTAATGAAAAACTGTTTTTT
- TRBJ2-7 TRBV27 14 TRBD1 CASSWGQGFDEQYF TGTGCCAGCAGTTGGGGACAGGGGTTTGACGAGCAGTACTTC
- TRBJ2-7 TRBV10-3 12 - CAISSMGYEQYF TGTGCCATCAGCTCTATGGGCTACGAGCAGTACTTC
- TRBJ1-2 TRBV29-1 13 TRBD1 CSVAGQGNYGYTF TGCAGCGTTGCCGGACAGGGGAACTATGGCTACACCTTC
- TRBJ1-6 TRBV25-1 14 - CASSGTLDNSPLHF TGTGCCAGCAGCGGGACATTAGATAATTCACCCCTCCACTTT
few TRBJ2-5 TRBV11-3 16 TRBD2 CASSHGLASSEETQYF TGTGCCAGCAGCCACGGACTAGCGAGTTCCGAAGAGACCCAGTACTTC
- TRBJ2-4 TRBV2 15 TRBD1 CASSDRGLPKNIQYF TGTGCCAGCAGTGACAGGGGGTTACCCAAAAACATTCAGTACTTC
- TRBJ2-3 TRBV7-9 14 - CASNQGGGTDTQYF TGTGCCAGCAACCAGGGGGGTGGCACAGATACGCAGTATTTT
- TRBJ2-7 TRBV2 17 TRBD2 CASSERGGAGHFYEQYF TGTGCCAGCAGTGAACGGGGAGGGGCAGGTCATTTCTACGAGCAGTACTTC
- TRBJ2-7 TRBV27 14 TRBD1 CASSYRQGHHEQYF TGTGCCAGCAGTTATAGACAGGGTCACCACGAGCAGTACTTC
- TRBJ2-7 TRBV27 13 TRBD2 CASSLWGGHEQYF TGTGCCAGCAGTTTATGGGGAGGGCACGAGCAGTACTTC
- TRBJ2-1 TRBV4-2 16 TRBD1 CASSQDAGQGYNEQFF TGTGCCAGCAGCCAAGACGCGGGACAGGGGTACAATGAGCAGTTCTTC
- TRBJ2-3 TRBV13 17 TRBD2 CASSSAGTSGSADTQYF TGTGCCAGCAGCTCCGCTGGGACTAGCGGGAGCGCAGATACGCAGTATTTT
- TRBJ2-7 TRBV5-8 14 - CASENREGLREQYF TGTGCCAGCGAGAACCGGGAAGGGCTTCGAGAGCAGTACTTC
- TRBJ2-6 TRBV7-2 14 - CASSGAAGANVLTF TGTGCCAGCAGTGGAGCTGCTGGGGCCAACGTCCTGACTTTC
- TRBJ1-2 TRBV5-4 14 TRBD1 CASSPPGQIGGYTF TGTGCCAGCAGCCCGCCGGGACAGATAGGTGGCTACACCTTC
- TRBJ2-3 TRBV5-8 14 - CASNQGRGTDTQYF TGTGCCAGCAACCAGGGCAGGGGCACAGATACGCAGTATTTT
few TRBJ2-2 TRBV6-1 17 TRBD1 CASSEEGQGTNTGELFF TGTGCCAGCAGTGAAGAGGGACAGGGAACTAACACCGGGGAGCTGTTTTTT
once TRBJ2-7 TRBV7-3 15 TRBD1 CASSFTGGAGYEQYF TGTGCCAGCAGCTTTACAGGGGGCGCAGGCTACGAGCAGTACTTC
- TRBJ2-1 TRBV21-1 16 - CASSKVPSGRGNEQFF TGTGCCAGCAGCAAAGTCCCTAGCGGGAGGGGCAATGAGCAGTTCTTC
- TRBJ1-3 TRBV9 14 - CASSVYGSENTIYF TGTGCCAGCAGCGTATATGGGAGTGAAAACACCATATATTTT
- TRBJ2-3 TRBV7-9 16 - CASSPRGPKSTDTQYF TGTGCCAGCAGCCCCCGCGGGCCGAAATCCACAGATACGCAGTATTTT
few TRBJ1-4 TRBV7-9 17 - CASSLAMGAQLGEKLFF TGTGCCAGCAGCTTAGCGATGGGGGCACAACTGGGTGAAAAACTGTTTTTT
- TRBJ2-7 TRBV6-6 14 TRBD2 CASSPSGEPNEQYF TGTGCCAGCAGTCCTAGCGGGGAGCCTAACGAGCAGTACTTC
- TRBJ2-3 TRBV5-1 16 - CASSPTTSFGTDTQYF TGCGCCAGCAGCCCAACAACTAGCTTTGGCACAGATACGCAGTATTTT